The 26 T cell receptor beta chains in this list originate from one sample, sequenced in a study of cytomegalovirus exposure and HLA in healthy donors. Sequencing used immunoSEQ multiplex PCR; TCRdb keeps in-frame clones, though not all of them. The sample comprises 55,000 to 70,000 clones, about nine tenths of which are singletons, and about 3% rests with the top ten. Specimen: PBMCs. Receptors originate from a man in his late teens or twenties in good health and CMV-seronegative.

This chain joins TRBV7-3 and TRBJ2-3, with D hard to call. Trimming removed 4 bases from V and 4 bases from J, with 12 bases in between. CDR1 and CDR2 (germline): SGHTA, FQGTGA. This CDR3 contains 14 residues. As DNA, the CDR3 is TGTGCCAGCAGCTCCCTAGTGAACGCAGATACGCAGTATTTT. Translating it yields CASSSLVNADTQYF.

The chain is built from TRBV7-2 and TRBJ2-7; 7 bases map to TRBD2. The CDR3 spans 15 residues. J gave up 2 bases and V 1 base, and 5 bases lay outside the gene matches. The germline gives CDR1 SGHTA, CDR2 FQGNSA. The CDR3 here is CASSLGGGLAYEQYF. CDR3 bases: TGTGCCAGCAGCTTAGGGGGGGGACTTGCCTACGAGCAGTACTTC.

The V call is TRBV7-9, the J call TRBJ1-5, with D perhaps TRBD1 (5 bases). Deletions cut 4 bases from V and 2 bases from J, with 12 bases between. The CDR3 totals 15 residues. Germline loops: CDR1 SEHNR, CDR2 FQNEAQ (reference sequence). This CDR3 is CASSSGRSRNQPQHF. The CDR3 region has the DNA TGTGCCAGCAGCTCAGGGAGGAGCCGCAATCAGCCCCAGCATTTT.

The genes are TRBV4-3 and TRBJ1-2, with D unclear. CDR3 size: 13 residues. The V gene lost 0 bases and the J gene lost 8 bases, with 10 bases spanning the gap. Germline assignment: CDR1 LGHNA and CDR2 YSLEER. The CDR3 DNA is TGCGCCAGCAGCCAAGAAGTCCGCGCCGGCTACACCTTC. The encoded protein is CASSQEVRAGYTF.

The chain couples TRBV6-5 to TRBJ2-1; weak D call: TRBD1 (6 bases). The V end lost 4 bases, the J end lost 8 bases, and 18 bases lay between the germline ends. This CDR3 spans 15 amino acids. The V gene's germline CDR1 is MNHEY and CDR2 SVGAGI. CDR3 protein: CASSLGAGKEDEQFF. CDR3 DNA sequence: TGTGCCAGCAGTTTGGGGGCAGGGAAGGAGGATGAGCAGTTCTTC.

The rearrangement joins TRBV6-4 to TRBJ2-6; D is unresolved. The CDR3 is made up of 15 amino acids. V was cut by 2 bases and J by 2 bases, with 7 bases left in between. The germline V gene has CDR1 MRHNA and CDR2 SNTAGT. CDR3 sequence (DNA): TGTGCCAGCAGTGACCTCGTCGCTGGGGCCAACGTCCTGACTTTC. Translation gives CASSDLVAGANVLTF.

The chain recombines TRBV19 with TRBJ1-4, with 7 bases identical to TRBD1. The germline V gene has CDR1 LNHDA and CDR2 SQIVND (reference sequence). The CDR3 is 14 residues long. The trim removed 5 bases at V and 7 bases at J, leaving 7 bases unmatched. CDR3 sequence: CASSPPGTVEKLFF. The CDR3, as DNA: TGTGCCAGTAGTCCGCCCGGGACAGTTGAAAAACTGTTTTTT.

The gene calls are TRBV5-6 and TRBJ2-7; TRBD1 agrees at 7 bases. There are 14 residues in the CDR3. Unmatched junction bases numbered 7, after V lost 2 bases and J lost 5 bases. The germline CDR1 and CDR2 sequences are SGHDT and YYEEEE. CDR3 sequence (DNA): TGTGCCAGCAGCTTATTACAGGGGAGCCACGAGCAGTACTTC. It yields the protein CASSLLQGSHEQYF.

The chain joins TRBV19 to TRBJ1-2; the match to TRBD1 covers 7 bases. Germline V CDR1 and CDR2: LNHDA, SQIVND (reference sequence). The CDR3 covers 11 residues. The CDR3 region is CAVRGDYGYTF. CDR3 DNA sequence: TGTGCTGTCAGGGGGGACTATGGCTACACCTTC. The whole variable domain, filled in from reference TRBV19 and TRBJ1-2, reads DGGITQSPKYLFRKEGQNVTLSCEQNLNHDAMYWYRQDPGQGLRLIYYSQIVNDFQKGDIAEGYSVSREKKESFPLTVTSAQKNPTAFYLCAVRGDYGYTFGSGTRLTVV.

The chain recombines TRBV2 with TRBJ1-5; a possible D gene is TRBD1 (5 bases). The V gene's germline CDR1 is SNHLY and CDR2 FYNNEI. Trimming shortened V by 4 bases and J by 1 base, and 11 bases separated the two germline ends. This CDR3 spans 15 amino acids. In nucleotides, the CDR3 is TGTGCCAGCAGTGTGGAACAGGTGAGCAATCAGCCCCAGCATTTT. Translating it yields CASSVEQVSNQPQHF.

This chain joins TRBV7-3 and TRBJ2-1, with 8 bases identical to TRBD1. The CDR3 spans 19 residues. Germline lookup yields CDR1 SGHTA and CDR2 FQGTGA. Trimming took 2 bases from V and 3 from J; bases not matched to a gene: 15. The CDR3 coding sequence is TGTGCCAGCAGCTTACGCGGAGGACAGGGAAACAACTACTACAATGAGCAGTTCTTC. Translated: CASSLRGGQGNNYYNEQFF. Full variable domain (remainder filled in from reference TRBV7-3 and TRBJ2-1): GAGVSQTPSNKVTEKGKYVELRCDPISGHTALYWYRQSLGQGPEFLIYFQGTGAADDSGLPNDRFFAVRPEGSVSTLKIQRTERGDSAVYLCASSLRGGQGNNYYNEQFFGPGTRLTVL.

The rearrangement uses TRBV9 and TRBJ2-3; 11 nucleotides match TRBD2. Germline V lookup: CDR1 SGDLS, CDR2 YYNGEE. The junction had 13 bases not matched to a gene; V was cut back by 1 base and J by 6 bases. The CDR3 covers 18 residues. The CDR3 loop is CASSVQGTLAGVKDTQYF. CDR3 nucleotides: TGTGCCAGCAGCGTACAAGGAACACTAGCGGGAGTTAAGGATACGCAGTATTTT. Supplemented by reference TRBV9 and TRBJ2-3, the full variable domain reads DSGVTQTPKHLITATGQRVTLRCSPRSGDLSVYWYQQSLDQGLQFLIQYYNGEERAKGNILERFSAQQFPDLHSELNLSSLELGDSALYFCASSVQGTLAGVKDTQYFGPGTRLTVL.

J is TRBJ2-5 and V is TRBV6-4; D unresolved. Germline CDR1 and CDR2: MRHNA and SNTAGT. This CDR3 spans 13 amino acids. V lost 2 bases and J lost 4, with 8 bases in between. As DNA, the CDR3 is TGTGCCAGCAGTGACGGCCCAATAGAGACCCAGTACTTC. It is translated as CASSDGPIETQYF.

This chain connects TRBV4-3 to TRBJ2-2; TRBD1 agrees at 8 bases. The germline CDR1 and CDR2 sequences are LGHNA and YSLEER. This CDR3 comprises 17 residues. The V segment lost 2 bases and the J segment 0 bases; nucleotides outside the gene matches: 5. The CDR3 nucleotides read TGCGCCAGCAGCCAATATTACAGGGGGACGAACACCGGGGAGCTGTTTTTT. It codes for CASSQYYRGTNTGELFF.

The chain uses TRBV6-1 and TRBJ1-5; possible D gene TRBD1, 6 bases. Trimming removed 3 bases at V and 5 bases at J, with 14 bases between. The germline gives CDR1 MNHNS, CDR2 SASEGT. CDR3 length equals 15 residues. CDR3 amino acids: CASSDLVRGYQPQHF. CDR3 nucleotides: TGTGCCAGCAGTGATTTGGTCAGGGGCTATCAGCCCCAGCATTTT.

In DNA form, the CDR3 reads TGTGCCTGGAGTCCCCTCGATGAGCAGTTCTTC. Translation gives CAWSPLDEQFF. The chain uses TRBV30 and TRBJ2-1; D is unclear. V dropped 2 bases and J dropped 8 bases, with 7 bases sitting between them. CDR1 is GTSNPN, CDR2 SVGIG, per germline (reference sequence). CDR3 length equals 11 residues.

CDR3 residues: CASSVWAGPTQYF. The CDR3 region has the DNA TGTGCCAGCAGTGTCTGGGCAGGGCCGACCCAGTACTTC. The chain links TRBV25-1 to TRBJ2-5; tentatively, D is TRBD1 (5 bases). Germline V CDR1 and CDR2: MGHDK, SYGVNS. The CDR3 is made up of 13 amino acids. The germline V and J ends were trimmed by 4 bases and 7 bases, with 13 bases remaining between them.

V is TRBV7-3 and J is TRBJ2-1, with 9 nucleotides matching TRBD2. CDR1 is SGHTA, CDR2 FQGTGA, per germline. CDR3 length: 18 amino acids. The V and J ends lost 2 bases and 4 bases, in that order; junction bases with no gene match: 12. The CDR3 DNA reads as TGTGCCAGCAGCTTACTGAATCCGAGCGGGAGGATATACAATGAGCAGTTCTTC. Protein sequence: CASSLLNPSGRIYNEQFF.

The V gene is TRBV7-2, the J gene TRBJ2-6; 9 positions agree with TRBD1. From germline, CDR1 is SGHTA and CDR2 FQGNSA. The junction had 9 bases not matched to a gene; V was cut back by 3 bases and J by 0 bases. CDR3 length: 19 amino acids. CDR3 coding DNA: TGTGCCAGCAGCTTCGGACACAGGGGGCTCATCTCTGGGGCCAACGTCCTGACTTTC. Translated: CASSFGHRGLISGANVLTF.

The chain uses TRBV6-6 and TRBJ2-7, with TRBD2 as a possible D gene (6 bases). CDR3 length equals 15 residues. CDR1 and CDR2 from the germline V gene are MNHNY and SVGAGI (reference sequence). Trimming removed 3 bases at V and 3 bases at J, with 15 bases between. Written as DNA, the CDR3 is TGTGCCAGCAGTTATCGGCCGACTAGAGGCTACGAGCAGTACTTC. Its translation: CASSYRPTRGYEQYF.

The rearrangement joins TRBV14 to TRBJ2-1; 13 bases are shared with TRBD2. Germline V gene lookup returns CDR1 SGHDN and CDR2 FVKESK. The V gene end was trimmed by 1 base and the J gene end by 4 bases; junction bases not matched to a gene: 7. There are 18 residues in the CDR3. The CDR3 loop reads CASSQGGTSGTRYNEQFF. Here the CDR3 DNA reads TGTGCCAGCAGCCAAGGAGGGACTAGCGGGACAAGATACAATGAGCAGTTCTTC.

The CDR3 sequence: CASSLAGGGADTQYF. The CDR3 coding sequence is TGTGCCAGCAGCTTAGCGGGAGGAGGTGCAGATACGCAGTATTTT. The chain couples TRBV7-2 to TRBJ2-3; TRBD2 might be the D (6 bases). The CDR3 runs 15 residues. Germline lookup yields CDR1 SGHTA and CDR2 FQGNSA. With 0 bases removed from V and 4 bases from J, the gap between germline ends came to 11 bases.

The CDR3 coding sequence is TGCGCCAGCAGCTTGACTCCATGGACTCAGAACACTGAAGCTTTCTTT. Amino acids: CASSLTPWTQNTEAFF. This chain joins TRBV5-1 and TRBJ1-1; D gene unclear. Germline CDR1 is SGHRS and CDR2 is YFSETQ. The CDR3 contains 16 residues. V shed 1 base and J shed 1 base, with 14 bases lying between them.

The CDR3 DNA reads TGTGCCAGCAGCCACCGGGACAGGGTCTATGGCTACACCTTC. Translated, it gives CASSHRDRVYGYTF. This chain connects TRBV13 to TRBJ1-2, with TRBD1 matching over 9 bases. The germline gives CDR1 PRHDT, CDR2 FYEKMQ (reference sequence). J lost 4 bases, V lost 5 bases, and 5 bases had no gene match. The CDR3 extends over 14 amino acids.

The chain links TRBV29-1 to TRBJ2-5, with 9 nucleotides matching TRBD1. V was pared by 7 bases and J by 4 bases, with 7 bases of the junction left unmatched. Germline loops: CDR1 SQVTM, CDR2 ANQGSEA. The length of the CDR3 is 13 residues. DNA for the CDR3: TGCAGCGAGAGGGACAGGGCAGCAGAGACCCAGTACTTC. Protein product: CSERDRAAETQYF.

The V call is TRBV7-3, the J call TRBJ2-3, with 8 bases lining up with TRBD2. The CDR3 extends over 13 amino acids. V lost 6 bases to trimming and J lost 6 bases; unmatched junction nucleotides: 5. From germline, CDR1 is SGHTA and CDR2 FQGTGA. CDR3 DNA: TGTGCCAGCAGGAATAGCGGGACCGATACGCAGTATTTT. This translates into CASRNSGTDTQYF. The whole variable domain, remainder taken from reference TRBV7-3 and TRBJ2-3, is GAGVSQTPSNKVTEKGKYVELRCDPISGHTALYWYRQSLGQGPEFLIYFQGTGAADDSGLPNDRFFAVRPEGSVSTLKIQRTERGDSAVYLCASRNSGTDTQYFGPGTRLTVL.